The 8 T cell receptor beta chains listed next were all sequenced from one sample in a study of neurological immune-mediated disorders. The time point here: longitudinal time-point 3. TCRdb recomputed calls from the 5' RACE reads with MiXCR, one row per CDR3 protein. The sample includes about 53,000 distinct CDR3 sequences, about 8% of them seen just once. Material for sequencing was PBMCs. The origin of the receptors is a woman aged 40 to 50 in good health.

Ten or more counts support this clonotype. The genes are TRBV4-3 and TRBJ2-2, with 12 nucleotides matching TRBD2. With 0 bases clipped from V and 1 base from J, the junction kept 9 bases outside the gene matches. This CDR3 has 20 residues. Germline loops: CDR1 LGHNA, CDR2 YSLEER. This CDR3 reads CASSQDRGLAGILNTGELFF. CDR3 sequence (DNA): TGCGCCAGCAGCCAAGATCGCGGACTAGCGGGGATACTGAACACCGGGGAGCTGTTTTTT.

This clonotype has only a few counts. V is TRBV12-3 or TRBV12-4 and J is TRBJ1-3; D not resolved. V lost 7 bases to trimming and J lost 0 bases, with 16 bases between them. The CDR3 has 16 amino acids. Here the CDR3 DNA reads TGTGCCAGCACCCCATTACGCCCGATCTCTGGAAACACCATATATTTT. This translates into CASTPLRPISGNTIYF.

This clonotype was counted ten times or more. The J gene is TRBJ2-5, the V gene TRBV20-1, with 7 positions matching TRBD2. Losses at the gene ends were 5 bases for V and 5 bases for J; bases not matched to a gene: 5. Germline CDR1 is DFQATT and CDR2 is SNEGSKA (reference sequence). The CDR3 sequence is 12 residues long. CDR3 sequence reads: CSAPSGGETQYF. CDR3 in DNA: TGCAGTGCTCCTAGCGGAGGGGAGACCCAGTACTTC.

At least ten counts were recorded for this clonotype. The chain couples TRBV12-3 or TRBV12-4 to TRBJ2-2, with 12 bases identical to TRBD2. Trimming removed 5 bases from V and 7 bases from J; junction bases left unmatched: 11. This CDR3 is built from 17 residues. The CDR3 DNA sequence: TGTGCCAGCAGTGAACCTACTAGCGGGAGGCCGTACGGGGAGCTGTTTTTT. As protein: CASSEPTSGRPYGELFF.

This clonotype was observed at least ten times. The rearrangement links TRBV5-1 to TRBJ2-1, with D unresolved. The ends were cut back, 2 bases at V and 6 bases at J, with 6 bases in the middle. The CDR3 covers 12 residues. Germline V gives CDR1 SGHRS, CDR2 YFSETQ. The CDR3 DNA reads TGCGCCAGCAGCTTCATCGGCAATGAGCAGTTCTTC. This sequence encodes CASSFIGNEQFF.

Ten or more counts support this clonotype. The CDR3 sequence is CASSTPRDRGLKSYTF. The CDR3 DNA sequence: TGTGCCAGCTCGACTCCCCGGGACAGGGGCCTTAAAAGCTACACCTTC. The chain employs TRBV27 and TRBJ1-2, with 10 bases lining up with TRBD1. The length of the CDR3 is 16 residues. After removal of 8 bases from V and 9 bases from J, the junction contained 18 bases not matched to a gene. CDR1 and CDR2 (germline): MNHEY, SMNVEV (reference sequence).

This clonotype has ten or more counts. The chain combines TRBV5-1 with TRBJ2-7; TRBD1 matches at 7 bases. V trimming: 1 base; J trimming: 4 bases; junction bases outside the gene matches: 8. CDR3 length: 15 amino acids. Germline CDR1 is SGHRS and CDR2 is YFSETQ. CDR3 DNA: TGCGCCAGCAGCTTGAGGGTAGGGGGCTTGTACGAGCAGTACTTC. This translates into CASSLRVGGLYEQYF. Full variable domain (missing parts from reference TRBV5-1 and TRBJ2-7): KAGVTQTPRYLIKTRGQQVTLSCSPISGHRSVSWYQQTPGQGLQFLFEYFSETQRNKGNFPGRFSGRQFSNSRSEMNVSTLELGDSALYLCASSLRVGGLYEQYFGPGTRLTVT.

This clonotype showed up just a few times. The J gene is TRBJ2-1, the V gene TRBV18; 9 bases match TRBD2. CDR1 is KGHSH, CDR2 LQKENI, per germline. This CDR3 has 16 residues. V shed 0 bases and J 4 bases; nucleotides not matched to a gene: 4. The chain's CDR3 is CASSPPSLAGYNEQFF. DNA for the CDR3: TGTGCCAGCTCACCACCAAGTCTAGCGGGGTACAATGAGCAGTTCTTC.